The 11 T cell receptor beta chains given below trace back to one sample, sequenced in a study of naive CD8 T cells in extremely preterm neonates listed by TCRdb under 2017. Libraries were prepared through the immunoSEQ multiplex PCR assay. Not all clones reach the TCRdb copy of this immuneACCESS table, which keeps in-frame sequences only. Checked studies attribute under half of the gap to unresolved V genes and leave the rest unexplained. The sample table records more than 20,000 clones; around 88% of these occur just once. Roughly 0.93% of the sample lies in the top ten. General conclusions and limits of the study: Compared with the older groups, preterm CDR3s were shorter and closer to germline, carrying fewer N additions and showing less junctional trimming.

Several extremely preterm deliveries, at about 23-27 weeks of gestation, provided the preterm samples. Antigens for these TCRs are unknown. Sequenced sample: naive CD8+ T cells from cord blood. The receptor source for this set is a boy who was born preterm.

V and J are TRBV21-1 and TRBJ1-6. TRBV21-1 is listed as a pseudogene. This CDR3 is 11 amino acids long. CDR3 sequence reads: CASTYNSPLHF. In DNA form, the CDR3 reads TGTGCCAGCACCTATAATTCACCCCTCCACTTT.

This chain joins TRBV4-3 and TRBJ1-1; unclear D gene. Per the germline V gene, CDR1 is LGHNA and CDR2 is YSLEER. The V gene lost 0 bases and the J gene lost 4 bases, with 6 bases spanning the gap. This CDR3 has 13 residues. CDR3 in amino acids: CASSQERGTEAFF. The CDR3 coding sequence is TGCGCCAGCAGCCAAGAGAGAGGCACTGAAGCTTTCTTT.

V is TRBV7-9 and J is TRBJ1-1, with 7 bases fitting TRBD1. The CDR3 loop spans 14 amino acids. Germline CDR1 is SEHNR and CDR2 is FQNEAQ (reference sequence). The J segment lost 0 bases and the V segment lost 8 bases, leaving 6 bases of the junction unmatched. This CDR3 is CASSTGYMNTEAFF. CDR3 sequence (DNA): TGTGCCAGCTCGACAGGGTACATGAACACTGAAGCTTTCTTT. Using reference TRBV7-9 and TRBJ1-1 for the parts outside the CDR3, the full variable domain is DTGVSQNPRHKITKRGQNVTFRCDPISEHNRLYWYRQTLGQGPEFLTYFQNEAQLEKSRLLSDRFSAERPKGSFSTLEIQRTEQGDSAMYLCASSTGYMNTEAFFGQGTRLTVV.

The chain couples TRBV10-3 to TRBJ2-3, with D hard to call. Trimming cost V 0 bases and J 0 bases, with 1 base left between them. Germline V gene sequence: CDR1 ENHRY, CDR2 SYGVKD. The CDR3 extends over 13 amino acids. In nucleotides, the CDR3 is TGTGCCATCAGTGAGTCTAGCACAGATACGCAGTATTTT. It yields the protein CAISESSTDTQYF.

This sequence joins TRBV5-1 and TRBJ2-3; the match to TRBD2 covers 12 bases. CDR3 length: 16 amino acids. Losses at the gene ends were 3 bases for V and 2 bases for J; bases not matched to a gene: 4. Germline V gene lookup returns CDR1 SGHRS and CDR2 YFSETQ. The CDR3 sequence is CASSSSGGAYTDTQYF. The CDR3 region has the DNA TGCGCCAGCAGCTCTAGCGGGGGGGCATACACAGATACGCAGTATTTT.

V and J are TRBV6-1 and TRBJ2-1; 11 bases are a match to TRBD2. J lost 6 bases, V lost 0 bases, and 1 base had no gene match. Germline assignment: CDR1 MNHNS and CDR2 SASEGT. The CDR3 has 15 amino acids. In DNA, the CDR3 is TGTGCCAGCAGTGAAGCGCTAGCGGGGGGCAATGAGCAGTTCTTC. Encoded protein: CASSEALAGGNEQFF.

V is TRBV7-2 and J is TRBJ2-7, with 11 bases identical to TRBD2. Germline V CDR1 and CDR2: SGHTA, FQGNSA. The junction had 0 bases not matched to a gene; V was cut back by 3 bases and J by 2 bases. The CDR3 length is 14 residues. The CDR3 DNA follows: TGTGCCAGCAGCTTGGGACTAGCGGCCTACGAGCAGTACTTC. Protein product: CASSLGLAAYEQYF.

This clone was seen once. The genes are TRBV27 and TRBJ2-1; D gene ambiguous. V shed 8 bases and J shed 4 bases, with 0 bases lying between them. The CDR3 contains 9 residues. CDR1 is MNHEY, CDR2 SMNVEV, per germline (reference sequence). Here the CDR3 DNA reads TGTGCCAGCTACAATGAGCAGTTCTTC. Translating gives CASYNEQFF.

This rearrangement joins TRBV5-1 to TRBJ1-1; TRBD1 agrees at 10 bases. Looked up from germline, CDR1 is SGHRS and CDR2 is YFSETQ. The V segment lost 3 bases and the J segment 10 bases; nucleotides outside the gene matches: 0. The CDR3 totals 11 residues. CDR3 coding DNA: TGCGCCAGCAGCTGGGACAGGGGAGCTTTCTTT. This gives the protein CASSWDRGAFF. The full variable domain, completed using reference TRBV5-1 and TRBJ1-1, is KAGVTQTPRYLIKTRGQQVTLSCSPISGHRSVSWYQQTPGQGLQFLFEYFSETQRNKGNFPGRFSGRQFSNSRSEMNVSTLELGDSALYLCASSWDRGAFFGQGTRLTVV.

This chain uses TRBV6-1 with TRBJ2-1; 7 bases are a match to TRBD2. This CDR3 contains 14 residues. V was clipped by 4 bases and J by 0 bases; unmatched bases: 0. The V gene's germline CDR1 is MNHNS and CDR2 SASEGT. The CDR3 spells CASSGTSSYNEQFF. The CDR3 DNA follows: TGTGCCAGCAGTGGGACTAGCTCCTACAATGAGCAGTTCTTC.

The V and J genes are TRBV5-1 and TRBJ2-5, with no clear D. This CDR3 comprises 11 residues. Germline values: CDR1 SGHRS, CDR2 YFSETQ. V lost 6 bases to trimming and J lost 7 bases, with 10 bases between them. CDR3 DNA: TGCGCCAGCACCTCGGACGGGACCCAGTACTTC. Translated, it gives CASTSDGTQYF.